Presented here are 17 T cell receptor beta chains from one specimen sequenced in a study of molecular identifiers for immune sequencing clone quantification. Each CDR3 protein is one row after TCRdb ran MiXCR on the PCR reads. Among approximately 90,000 distinct CDR3 sequences listed, 20% to 25% were seen once. The specimen sequenced was naive CD8+ T cells from blood, with Jurkat cell RNA spiked in. Subset reported: FACS-sorted CD8+CD4-CCR7+CD45RA+ naive T cells. Source of these receptors: a human donor in good health. Some libraries in this study had Jurkat cell RNA spiked in.

V usage is TRBV27 and J usage is TRBJ2-3; 10 nucleotides line up with TRBD2. The CDR3 is 16 residues long. V was pared by 3 bases and J by 3 bases, with 6 bases of the junction left unmatched. Germline V gene sequence: CDR1 MNHEY, CDR2 SMNVEV (reference sequence). CDR3 nucleotides: TGTGCCAGCAGTTTTCGTAGCGGGAGGTCGACAGATACGCAGTATTTT. It yields the protein CASSFRSGRSTDTQYF.

This chain joins TRBV27 and TRBJ2-1; 13 bases agree with TRBD2. This CDR3 comprises 18 residues. Germline-derived CDR1 and CDR2 are MNHEY and SMNVEV (reference sequence). The V segment lost 3 bases and the J segment 4 bases; nucleotides outside the gene matches: 9. The CDR3 nucleotides read TGTGCCAGCAGTTTGCTACTAGCGGGGGGGCGAGGGTACAATGAGCAGTTCTTC. Encoded protein: CASSLLLAGGRGYNEQFF.

This clonotype has a handful of counts. The CDR3 DNA reads TGTGCCAGCAGTCTTTCTATCGGACAGAGTAATTCACCCCTCCACTTT. Its protein is CASSLSIGQSNSPLHF. This rearrangement joins TRBV28 to TRBJ1-6, with D tentatively TRBD1 (6 bases). Between the trimmed V and J ends, which lost 5 bases and 6 bases, there was a span of 17 bases. The CDR3 runs 16 residues. Germline V gene sequence: CDR1 MDHEN, CDR2 SYDVKM.

The rearrangement joins TRBV11-2 to TRBJ2-7; maybe TRBD1 (5 bases). The CDR3 is made up of 14 amino acids. The V gene's germline CDR1 is SGHAT and CDR2 FQNNGV. The V end lost 3 bases, the J end lost 4 bases, and 13 bases lay between the germline ends. For the CDR3, the DNA is TGTGCCAGCAGCTTTTTCAGGGTTGGGTACGAGCAGTACTTC. It codes for CASSFFRVGYEQYF.

This clonotype has a count of ten or more. V gene TRBV6-5 combines with J gene TRBJ1-1; possibly TRBD1 for D (6 bases). V shed 1 base and J shed 2 bases, with 8 bases lying between them. Germline CDR1 reads MNHEY; CDR2 reads SVGAGI. The CDR3 is made up of 14 amino acids. The chain's CDR3 is CASSYYGTNTEAFF. The CDR3 DNA follows: TGTGCCAGCAGTTACTACGGGACAAACACTGAAGCTTTCTTT.

Ten or more counts support this clonotype. The chain joins TRBV9 to TRBJ2-7; D is undetermined. V was pared by 4 bases and J by 0 bases, with 14 bases between. The CDR3 is 15 amino acids. Germline V gene lookup returns CDR1 SGDLS and CDR2 YYNGEE. The CDR3 is CASSPSGRSSYEQYF. CDR3 coding DNA: TGTGCCAGCAGCCCTTCTGGACGGAGCTCCTACGAGCAGTACTTC. The variable domain in full, completed from reference TRBV9 and TRBJ2-7, reads DSGVTQTPKHLITATGQRVTLRCSPRSGDLSVYWYQQSLDQGLQFLIQYYNGEERAKGNILERFSAQQFPDLHSELNLSSLELGDSALYFCASSPSGRSSYEQYFGPGTRLTVT.

This clonotype was detected ten times or more. This rearrangement joins TRBV6-2 or TRBV6-3 to TRBJ1-1; D gene ambiguous. CDR1 MNHEY and CDR2 SVGEGT come from the germline V gene. The CDR3 covers 14 residues. V gave up 6 bases and J gave up 0 bases, with 11 bases separating them. The CDR3 nucleotides read TGTGCCAGCAGCCCGGAAAGGATGAACACTGAAGCTTTCTTT. Translated: CASSPERMNTEAFF.

This clonotype is a singleton in its sample. A read error is possible here, since a much larger clone lies one base away. The chain links TRBV5-5 to TRBJ2-7; tentative D call: TRBD1 (5 bases). The CDR3 runs 16 residues. Germline V gene data show CDR1 as SGHKS and CDR2 as YYEKEE (reference sequence). DNA of the CDR3: TGTGCCAGCGGCTTGAGAGGTCCGCAGGGCTCCTACGAGCAGTACTTC. It encodes CASGLRGPQGSYEQYF.

This clonotype was seen repeatedly, ten times or more. V gene TRBV19 combines with J gene TRBJ1-5; TRBD1 matches 10 bases. Germline V gene sequence: CDR1 LNHDA, CDR2 SQIVND (reference sequence). The J segment lost 3 bases and the V segment lost 6 bases, leaving 5 bases of the junction unmatched. The CDR3 has 15 residues. CDR3 nucleotides: TGTGCCAGTAGCCTAGGACAGGGGGTCAATCAGCCCCAGCATTTT. It translates to CASSLGQGVNQPQHF.

Concerning this clonotype: A read error may account for a junction end that differs from germline. J is TRBJ2-7 and V is TRBV5-1; tentatively, D is TRBD1 (6 bases). The CDR3 loop spans 15 amino acids. The germline CDR1 and CDR2 sequences are SGHRS and YFSETQ. The CDR3 DNA reads TGCGCTAGCAGTCTAACCGGGACACAATCTTACGAGCAGTACTTC. It is translated as CASSLTGTQSYEQYF.

This clonotype turned up a few times. The chain uses TRBV7-3 and TRBJ2-6, with TRBD1 as a possible D gene (5 bases). Trimming shortened V by 0 bases and J by 0 bases, and 15 bases separated the two germline ends. The CDR3 covers 19 residues. Germline V gene lookup returns CDR1 SGHTA and CDR2 FQGTGA. CDR3 nucleotide sequence: TGTGCCAGCAGCTTAACGGGGCCTCCACCATCCTCTGGGGCCAACGTCCTGACTTTC. Amino acid sequence: CASSLTGPPPSSGANVLTF.

Worth noting for this clonotype: A clone one base away is much larger, so this may be a read error. The chain employs TRBV20-1 and TRBJ1-1; D call uncertain. The V end was cut by 6 bases, the J end by 0 bases, with 14 bases between. The CDR3 totals 14 residues. CDR1 is DFQATT and CDR2 is SNEGSKA in the germline V gene (reference sequence). The CDR3 DNA reads TGCAGTGCAACCCCGACTGGCATGAACACTGAAGCTTTCTTT. This translates into CSATPTGMNTEAFF.

This clonotype was counted only a few times. A read error is possible here, since a much larger clone lies one base away. The chain has TRBV3-1 and TRBJ2-6, with D possibly TRBD2 on 6 matching bases. Germline V CDR1 and CDR2: LGHDT, YNNKEL (reference sequence). The CDR3 has 17 residues. CDR3 protein: CASSQEKGEVWASVLTF. The DNA for the CDR3 is TGTGCCAGCAGCCAAGAAAAAGGGGAGGTATGGGCCAGCGTCCTGACTTTC.

With respect to this clonotype: A much larger clone is a single base away; this may be a read error. The CDR3 here is CASSLGPGQSSYGQYF. CDR3 nucleotides: TGTGCCAGCAGCTTGGGGCCGGGACAGAGTTCCTACGGGCAGTACTTC. V gene TRBV5-3 combines with J gene TRBJ2-7; 7 bases are shared with TRBD1. TRBV5-3 is annotated as an ORF whose role is uncertain. This CDR3 contains 16 residues.

In its sample, this clonotype was seen many times. The V gene is TRBV4-1, the J gene TRBJ1-5; D remains ambiguous. The length of the CDR3 is 15 residues. The V gene lost 6 bases and the J gene lost 0 bases, with 12 bases spanning the gap. The germline CDR1 and CDR2 sequences are MGHRA and YSYEKL. The CDR3 protein is CASRQFHYSNQPQHF. The CDR3 region has the DNA TGCGCCAGCAGACAATTCCACTATAGCAATCAGCCCCAGCATTTT.

In this sample, this clonotype turned up many times. The chain is built from TRBV9 and TRBJ2-6; D is possibly TRBD2 (5 bases). V was cut by 4 bases and J by 0 bases, with 14 bases left in between. CDR3 size: 17 residues. Germline assignment: CDR1 SGDLS and CDR2 YYNGEE. CDR3 bases: TGTGCCAGCAGCCCCCTGGAGGTGAGCTCTGGGGCCAACGTCCTGACTTTC. Translated: CASSPLEVSSGANVLTF.

The chain joins TRBV4-1 to TRBJ2-7, with TRBD1 matching 7 bases. J lost 3 bases, V lost 3 bases, and 14 bases had no gene match. The CDR3 length is 17 residues. CDR1 MGHRA and CDR2 YSYEKL come from the germline V gene. As DNA, the CDR3 is TGCGCCAGCAGCCACCTTCTACCGGGACAGATGAACTACGAGCAGTACTTC. It specifies CASSHLLPGQMNYEQYF.